Following are 11 T cell receptor beta chains from one sample sequenced in a study of cytomegalovirus exposure and HLA in healthy donors. PCR primers comprised 60 Vbeta and 13 Jbeta primers. Measured with immunoSEQ multiplex PCR; TCRdb has only the in-frame clones, and not every one. The sample has roughly 190,000 clones; 80% are singletons. Source material: PBMCs. The receptors come from a woman aged 40 to 50 in good health and CMV-seronegative.

V is TRBV19 and J is TRBJ2-7; 8 bases line up with TRBD2. With V trimmed by 4 bases and J by 6 bases, 8 bases remained unmatched. From germline, CDR1 is LNHDA and CDR2 SQIVND (reference sequence). CDR3 length: 14 amino acids. CDR3 in DNA: TGTGCCAGTAGTAGGATAGCGGGGAGGGGCGAGCAGTACGTC. Protein product: CASSRIAGRGEQYV.

The chain couples TRBV2 to TRBJ1-5; 7 nucleotides agree with TRBD1. Germline CDR1 is SNHLY and CDR2 is FYNNEI. Germline trimming cut 1 base from V and 7 bases from J; bases unmatched to any gene: 4. The CDR3 length is 14 residues. This CDR3 reads CASSEDRGGQPQHF. The CDR3 DNA sequence: TGTGCCAGCAGTGAAGACAGGGGCGGCCAGCCCCAGCATTTT.

The J gene is TRBJ1-2, the V gene TRBV5-1; the D is unclear. This CDR3 has 14 amino acids. CDR1 and CDR2 (germline): SGHRS, YFSETQ. V lost 0 bases and J 8 bases, leaving 14 bases between the germline ends. The CDR3 reads CASSLATGWEGYTF. CDR3 DNA: TGCGCCAGCAGCTTGGCCACGGGGTGGGAAGGCTACACCTTC.

The rearrangement joins TRBV28 to TRBJ1-1; no firm D call. The CDR3 is made up of 13 amino acids. V lost 6 bases to trimming and J lost 1 base, with 9 bases between them. Germline V gene lookup returns CDR1 MDHEN and CDR2 SYDVKM. The CDR3 DNA sequence: TGTGCCAGCAGCCCCCCGGGGAACACTGAAGCTTTCTTT. It codes for CASSPPGNTEAFF.

V is TRBV25-1 and J is TRBJ2-1, with a tentative D call TRBD2 (5 bases). The CDR3 sequence is 14 residues long. The ends were cut back, 6 bases at V and 2 bases at J, with 11 bases in the middle. The V gene's germline CDR1 is MGHDK and CDR2 SYGVNS. CDR3 DNA sequence: TGTGCCAGCAGGGAGCGGACTGCCTACAATGAGCAGTTCTTC. It specifies CASRERTAYNEQFF.

The chain is built from TRBV18 and TRBJ2-3; tentatively, D is TRBD2 (5 bases). This CDR3 region has 17 residues. V was shortened by 4 bases and J by 1 base, with 18 bases between the two germline ends. CDR1 is KGHSH and CDR2 is LQKENI in the germline V gene. CDR3 residues: CASSRQEDSVGTDTQYF. CDR3 nucleotides: TGTGCCAGCTCACGCCAGGAGGATTCGGTGGGCACAGATACGCAGTATTTT.

This clone was seen a handful of times. V and J are TRBV5-4 and TRBJ2-7, with 7 bases matching TRBD2. Germline loops: CDR1 SGHNT, CDR2 YYREEE (reference sequence). Trimming removed 4 bases from V and 3 bases from J; junction bases left unmatched: 4. The CDR3 covers 13 residues. CDR3 bases: TGTGCCAGCAGCCTCAGGACTAGCTACGAGCAGTACTTC. It codes for CASSLRTSYEQYF.

The CDR3 DNA sequence: TGTGCCCGCGCAGGGGGACTAGCGGCCAATGAGCAGTTCTTC. It is translated as CARAGGLAANEQFF. The chain couples TRBV6-1 to TRBJ2-1; 11 bases align to TRBD2. Germline assignment: CDR1 MNHNS and CDR2 SASEGT. V shed 11 bases and J 6 bases; nucleotides not matched to a gene: 9. The length of the CDR3 is 14 residues.

The chain couples TRBV6-5 to TRBJ2-2, with a possible D match to TRBD1 (6 bases). The V and J ends lost 4 bases and 1 base respectively, with 7 bases between them. The CDR3 runs to 14 residues. CDR1 and CDR2 (germline): MNHEY, SVGAGI. The CDR3, as DNA: TGTGCCAGCAGTTGGGACATGAACACCGGGGAGCTGTTTTTT. Protein: CASSWDMNTGELFF.

The CDR3 region has the DNA TGTGCCAGCACCCTACCGGGACAGGGGATTAACGTCGCTGCTTTCTTT. It codes for CASTLPGQGINVAAFF. This rearrangement joins TRBV5-6 to TRBJ1-1; 10 bases match TRBD1. There are 16 residues in the CDR3. J lost 11 bases, V lost 6 bases, and 19 bases had no gene match. The germline CDR1 and CDR2 sequences are SGHDT and YYEEEE.

This clone was detected only a few times. This chain links TRBV30 with TRBJ2-3; 11 bases fit TRBD2. V gave up 2 bases and J gave up 3 bases; unmatched junction bases: 10. The CDR3 runs 17 residues. The germline V gene has CDR1 GTSNPN and CDR2 SVGIG (reference sequence). CDR3 protein: CAWSQGLAGGATDTQYF. CDR3 in DNA: TGTGCCTGGAGTCAGGGGCTAGCGGGAGGTGCTACAGATACGCAGTATTTT.